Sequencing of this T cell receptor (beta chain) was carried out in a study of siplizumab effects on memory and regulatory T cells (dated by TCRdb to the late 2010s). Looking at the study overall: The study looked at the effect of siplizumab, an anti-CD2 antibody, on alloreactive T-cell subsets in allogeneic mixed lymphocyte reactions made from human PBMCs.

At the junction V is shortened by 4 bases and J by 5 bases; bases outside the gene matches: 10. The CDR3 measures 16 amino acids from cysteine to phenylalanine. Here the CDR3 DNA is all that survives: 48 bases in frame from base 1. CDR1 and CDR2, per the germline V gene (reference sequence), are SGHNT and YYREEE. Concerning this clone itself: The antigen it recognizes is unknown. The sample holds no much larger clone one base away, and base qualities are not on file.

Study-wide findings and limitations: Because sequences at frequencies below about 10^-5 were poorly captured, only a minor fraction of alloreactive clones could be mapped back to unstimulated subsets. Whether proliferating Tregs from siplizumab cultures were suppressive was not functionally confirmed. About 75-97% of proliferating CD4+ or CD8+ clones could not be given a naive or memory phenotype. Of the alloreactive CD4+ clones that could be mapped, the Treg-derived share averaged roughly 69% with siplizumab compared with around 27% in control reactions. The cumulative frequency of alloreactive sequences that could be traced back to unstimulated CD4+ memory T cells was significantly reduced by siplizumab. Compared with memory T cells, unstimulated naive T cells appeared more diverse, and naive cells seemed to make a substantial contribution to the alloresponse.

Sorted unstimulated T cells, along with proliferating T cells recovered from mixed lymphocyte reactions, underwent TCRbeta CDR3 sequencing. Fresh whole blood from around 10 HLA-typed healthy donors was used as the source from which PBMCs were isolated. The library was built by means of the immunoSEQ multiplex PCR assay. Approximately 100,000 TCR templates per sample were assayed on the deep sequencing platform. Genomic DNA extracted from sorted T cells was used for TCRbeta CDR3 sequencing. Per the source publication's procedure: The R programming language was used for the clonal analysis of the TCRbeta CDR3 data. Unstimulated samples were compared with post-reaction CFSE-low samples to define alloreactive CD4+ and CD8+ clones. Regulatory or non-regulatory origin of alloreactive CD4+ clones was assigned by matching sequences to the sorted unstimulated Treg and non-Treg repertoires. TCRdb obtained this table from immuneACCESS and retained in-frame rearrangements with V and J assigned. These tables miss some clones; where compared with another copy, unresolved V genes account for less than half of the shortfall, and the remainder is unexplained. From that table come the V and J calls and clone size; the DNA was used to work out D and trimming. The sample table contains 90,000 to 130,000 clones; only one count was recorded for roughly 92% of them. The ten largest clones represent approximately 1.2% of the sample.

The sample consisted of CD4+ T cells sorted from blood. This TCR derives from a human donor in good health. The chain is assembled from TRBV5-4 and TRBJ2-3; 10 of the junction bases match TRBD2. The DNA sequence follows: TGTGCCAGCAGCCTAGAGCGGGGGGGCAATCAAGATACGCAGTATTTT. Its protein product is CASSLERGGNQDTQYF.